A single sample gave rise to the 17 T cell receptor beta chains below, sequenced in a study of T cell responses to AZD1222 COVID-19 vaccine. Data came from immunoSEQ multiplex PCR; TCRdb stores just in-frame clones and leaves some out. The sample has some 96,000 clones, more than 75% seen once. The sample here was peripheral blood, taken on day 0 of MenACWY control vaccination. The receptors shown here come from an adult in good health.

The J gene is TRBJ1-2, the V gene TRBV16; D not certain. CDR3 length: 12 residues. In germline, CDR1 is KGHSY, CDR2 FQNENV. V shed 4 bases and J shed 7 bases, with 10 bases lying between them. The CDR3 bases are TGTGCCAGCAGCCTAGGTGTGAGTGGCTACACCTTC. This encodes CASSLGVSGYTF.

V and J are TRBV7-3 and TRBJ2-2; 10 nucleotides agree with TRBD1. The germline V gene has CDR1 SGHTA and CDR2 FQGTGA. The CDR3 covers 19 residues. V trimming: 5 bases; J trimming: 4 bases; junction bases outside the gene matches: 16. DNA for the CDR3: TGTGCCAGCAGCCCTTTGGGGACAGGGGCAGGGCTTGGCACCGGGGAGCTGTTTTTT. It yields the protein CASSPLGTGAGLGTGELFF.

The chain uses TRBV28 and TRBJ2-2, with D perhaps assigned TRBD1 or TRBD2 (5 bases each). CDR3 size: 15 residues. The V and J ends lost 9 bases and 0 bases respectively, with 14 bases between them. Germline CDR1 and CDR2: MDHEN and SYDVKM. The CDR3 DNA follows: TGTGCCAGTCTTCCGGGGCAACCGAACACCGGGGAGCTGTTTTTT. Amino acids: CASLPGQPNTGELFF.

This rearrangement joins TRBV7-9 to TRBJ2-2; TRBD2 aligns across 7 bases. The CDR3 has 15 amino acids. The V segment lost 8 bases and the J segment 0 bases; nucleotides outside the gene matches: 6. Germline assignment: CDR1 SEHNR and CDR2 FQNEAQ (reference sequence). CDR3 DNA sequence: TGTGCCAGCCCCTGGCGGGGGACGAACACCGGGGAGCTGTTTTTT. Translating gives CASPWRGTNTGELFF.

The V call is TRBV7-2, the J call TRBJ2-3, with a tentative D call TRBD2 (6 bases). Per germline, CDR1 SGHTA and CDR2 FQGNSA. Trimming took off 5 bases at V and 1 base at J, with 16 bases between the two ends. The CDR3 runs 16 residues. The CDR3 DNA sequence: TGTGCCAGCAGCCTCTTGGGGGGAGTGGGCACAGATACGCAGTATTTT. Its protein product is CASSLLGGVGTDTQYF.

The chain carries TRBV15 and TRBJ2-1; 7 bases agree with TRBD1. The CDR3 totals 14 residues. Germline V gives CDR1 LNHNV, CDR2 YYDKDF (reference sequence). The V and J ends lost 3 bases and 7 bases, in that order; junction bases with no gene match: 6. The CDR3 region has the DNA TGTGCCACCAGCAGGCCGAGGGGGCGGAATGAGCAGTTCTTC. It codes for CATSRPRGRNEQFF.

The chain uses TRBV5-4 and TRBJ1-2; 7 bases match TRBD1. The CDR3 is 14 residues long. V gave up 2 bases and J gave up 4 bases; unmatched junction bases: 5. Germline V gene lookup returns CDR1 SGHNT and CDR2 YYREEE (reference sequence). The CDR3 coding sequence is TGTGCCAGCAGCTTCCGCAGGGGGGGCTATGGCTACACCTTC. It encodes CASSFRRGGYGYTF.

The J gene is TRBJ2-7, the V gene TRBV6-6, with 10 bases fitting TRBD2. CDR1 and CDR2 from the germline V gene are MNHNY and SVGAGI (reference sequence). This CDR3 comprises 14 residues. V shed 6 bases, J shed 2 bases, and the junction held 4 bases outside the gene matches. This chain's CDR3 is CASRLLAGTYEQYF. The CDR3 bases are TGTGCCAGCAGGTTACTAGCGGGGACCTACGAGCAGTACTTC.

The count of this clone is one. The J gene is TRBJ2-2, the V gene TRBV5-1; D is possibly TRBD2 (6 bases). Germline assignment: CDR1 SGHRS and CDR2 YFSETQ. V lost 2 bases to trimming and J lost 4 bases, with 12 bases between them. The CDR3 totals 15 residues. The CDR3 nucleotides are TGCGCCAGCAGCTTTAACCGGGGGTCCACCGGGGAGCTGTTTTTT. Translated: CASSFNRGSTGELFF.

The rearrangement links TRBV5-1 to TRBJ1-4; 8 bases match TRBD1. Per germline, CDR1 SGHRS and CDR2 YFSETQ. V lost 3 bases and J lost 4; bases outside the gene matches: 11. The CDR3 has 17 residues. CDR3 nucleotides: TGCGCCAGCAGCTCCGGACAGGGCTCTCCGGGTAATGAAAAACTGTTTTTT. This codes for CASSSGQGSPGNEKLFF.

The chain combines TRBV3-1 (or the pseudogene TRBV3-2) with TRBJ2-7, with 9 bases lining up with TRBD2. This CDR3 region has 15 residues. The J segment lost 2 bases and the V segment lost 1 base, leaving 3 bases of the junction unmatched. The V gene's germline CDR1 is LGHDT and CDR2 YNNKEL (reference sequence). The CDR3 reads CASSQASGGTYEQYF. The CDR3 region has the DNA TGTGCCAGCAGCCAAGCGAGCGGGGGGACCTACGAGCAGTACTTC.

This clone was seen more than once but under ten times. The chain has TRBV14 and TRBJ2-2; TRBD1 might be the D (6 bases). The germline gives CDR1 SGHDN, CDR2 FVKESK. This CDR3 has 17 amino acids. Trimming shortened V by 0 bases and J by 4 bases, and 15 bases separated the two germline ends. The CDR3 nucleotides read TGTGCCAGCAGCCAAGAGGGGCCACAGGGTGTCACCGGGGAGCTGTTTTTT. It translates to CASSQEGPQGVTGELFF.

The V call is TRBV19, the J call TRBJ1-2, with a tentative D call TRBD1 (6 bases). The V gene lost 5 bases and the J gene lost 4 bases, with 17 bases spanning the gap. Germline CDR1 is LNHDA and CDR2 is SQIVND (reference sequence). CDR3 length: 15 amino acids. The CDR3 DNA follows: TGTGCCAGTAGTTCCCAAGGGGGAACTGGCTATGGCTACACCTTC. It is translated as CASSSQGGTGYGYTF.

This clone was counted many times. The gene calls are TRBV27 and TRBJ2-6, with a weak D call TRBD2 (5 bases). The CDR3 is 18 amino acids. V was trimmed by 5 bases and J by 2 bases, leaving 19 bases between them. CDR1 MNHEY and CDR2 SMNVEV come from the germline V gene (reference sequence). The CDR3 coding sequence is TGTGCCAGCAGTCCCTGGACCGGGGTGAGGCCTGGGGCCAACGTCCTGACTTTC. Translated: CASSPWTGVRPGANVLTF.

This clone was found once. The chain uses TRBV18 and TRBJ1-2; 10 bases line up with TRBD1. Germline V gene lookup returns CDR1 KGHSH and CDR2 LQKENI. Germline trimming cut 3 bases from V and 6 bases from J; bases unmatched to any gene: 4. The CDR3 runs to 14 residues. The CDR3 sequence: CASSPSGTGDGYTF. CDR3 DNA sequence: TGTGCCAGCTCACCGTCCGGGACAGGGGATGGCTACACCTTC.

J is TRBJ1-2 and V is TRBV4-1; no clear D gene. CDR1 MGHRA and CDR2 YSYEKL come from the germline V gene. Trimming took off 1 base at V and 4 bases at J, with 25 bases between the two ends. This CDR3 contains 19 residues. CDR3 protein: CASSQATGLTSKEGYGYTF. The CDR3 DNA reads TGCGCCAGCAGCCAAGCCACGGGATTGACGAGCAAAGAGGGCTATGGCTACACCTTC.

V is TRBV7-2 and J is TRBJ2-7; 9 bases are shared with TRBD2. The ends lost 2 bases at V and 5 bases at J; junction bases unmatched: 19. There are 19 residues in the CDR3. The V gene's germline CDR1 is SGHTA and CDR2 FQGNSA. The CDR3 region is CASSLRGPVVAGVGDEQYF. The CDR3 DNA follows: TGTGCCAGCAGCTTAAGGGGTCCGGTGGTAGCGGGAGTCGGCGACGAGCAGTACTTC.